Listed here are 31 T cell receptor beta chains from one sample, sequenced in a study of cytomegalovirus exposure and HLA in healthy donors. The primer mix had 60 Vbeta and 13 Jbeta primers. Sequenced by immunoSEQ multiplex PCR; TCRdb stores in-frame clones only, minus some. The repertoire consists of 95,000 to 150,000 clones, with 73% occurring once and the leading ten covering less than 5%. The source material was PBMCs. These receptors all come from a man aged 55 to 69 in good health and CMV-seropositive.

V usage is TRBV7-3 and J usage is TRBJ2-1, with TRBD1 matching over 8 bases. The length of the CDR3 is 14 residues. Trimming at V came to 2 bases and at J to 10 bases, leaving 7 bases not matched to a gene. The germline V gene has CDR1 SGHTA and CDR2 FQGTGA. In nucleotides, the CDR3 is TGTGCCAGCAGCTTACAGGGACAGGATCTAGAGCAGTTCTTC. It is translated as CASSLQGQDLEQFF.

The chain links TRBV6-5 to TRBJ2-3; 12 bases agree with TRBD1. V lost 10 bases, J lost 4 bases, and 9 bases stayed unmatched. CDR3 length: 15 residues. The germline V gene encodes CDR1 MNHEY and CDR2 SVGAGI. In DNA, the CDR3 is TGTGCCACCCTTCCGGGACAGGGGGCATCAGATACGCAGTATTTT. As protein: CATLPGQGASDTQYF.

In this sample, this clone turned up a few times. The chain links TRBV4-1 to TRBJ1-4, with 9 bases fitting TRBD1. The CDR3 is 17 amino acids. V was pared by 1 base and J by 7 bases, with 10 bases of the junction left unmatched. The V gene's germline CDR1 is MGHRA and CDR2 YSYEKL. This CDR3 is CASSQGARTGAGEKLFF. In DNA, the CDR3 is TGCGCCAGCAGCCAAGGAGCCCGGACAGGGGCGGGTGAAAAACTGTTTTTT.

The chain has TRBV28 and TRBJ2-2, with D perhaps matching TRBD1 (5 bases). Per the germline V gene, CDR1 is MDHEN and CDR2 is SYDVKM. V shed 5 bases and J shed 1 base, with 14 bases lying between them. CDR3 length: 16 amino acids. CDR3 amino acids: CASSPWVGQNTGELFF. The DNA for the CDR3 is TGTGCCAGCAGTCCATGGGTGGGGCAGAACACCGGGGAGCTGTTTTTT.

The V and J genes are TRBV15 and TRBJ2-2; D is possibly TRBD1 (5 bases). V was cut by 1 base and J by 0 bases, with 9 bases left in between. The CDR3 is 16 amino acids. Germline CDR1 and CDR2: LNHNV and YYDKDF (reference sequence). CDR3 residues: CATSRGQLSNTGELFF. CDR3 bases: TGTGCCACCAGCAGAGGACAGCTATCGAACACCGGGGAGCTGTTTTTT.

The rearrangement uses TRBV4-1 and TRBJ2-7; possibly TRBD2 for D (6 bases). In germline, CDR1 is MGHRA, CDR2 YSYEKL. V lost 2 bases and J lost 2, with 13 bases in between. The CDR3 loop spans 15 amino acids. The CDR3 is CASSQPYGGAYEQYF. CDR3 sequence (DNA): TGCGCCAGCAGCCAACCGTACGGGGGTGCCTACGAGCAGTACTTC.

The chain carries TRBV4-1 and TRBJ2-5; possible D gene TRBD1, 6 bases. The CDR3 spans 16 residues. V lost 3 bases to trimming and J lost 3 bases, with 17 bases between them. Germline CDR1 is MGHRA and CDR2 is YSYEKL. The CDR3 sequence: CASSHITMDRKETQYF. The CDR3 DNA sequence: TGCGCCAGCAGCCATATAACGATGGACAGAAAAGAGACCCAGTACTTC.

The rearrangement links TRBV18 to TRBJ1-1, with TRBD1 matching over 9 bases. V trimming: 1 base; J trimming: 6 bases; junction bases outside the gene matches: 0. This CDR3 has 13 amino acids. Germline loops: CDR1 KGHSH, CDR2 LQKENI. The CDR3 DNA is TGTGCCAGCTCACCACGGGACAGGGCTGAAGCTTTCTTT. This sequence encodes CASSPRDRAEAFF.

The chain is built from TRBV29-1 and TRBJ2-3; TRBD2 is a possible D gene (6 bases). Germline CDR1 reads SQVTM; CDR2 reads ANQGSEA. This CDR3 has 14 residues. Trimming removed 0 bases from V and 2 bases from J, with 9 bases in between. The CDR3 reads CSVEEGLLTDTQYF. The CDR3 DNA follows: TGCAGCGTTGAAGAGGGACTTCTCACAGATACGCAGTATTTT.

V is TRBV7-3 and J is TRBJ2-3, with D perhaps TRBD2 (6 bases). The ends were cut back, 2 bases at V and 4 bases at J, with 19 bases in the middle. The CDR3 loop spans 17 amino acids. The germline V gene encodes CDR1 SGHTA and CDR2 FQGTGA. In DNA form, the CDR3 reads TGTGCCAGCAGCTTAGATGGGACTCCAAGGTCCGCAGATACGCAGTATTTT. It encodes CASSLDGTPRSADTQYF.

This chain uses TRBV23-1 with TRBJ1-2; weak D call: TRBD1 (5 bases). TRBV23-1 falls under the ORF class, with uncertain function. V was pared by 6 bases and J by 4 bases, with 21 bases between. This CDR3 comprises 16 residues. The CDR3 protein is CASSPNGSRVCYGYTF. The CDR3 DNA sequence: TGCGCCAGCAGCCCAAATGGGTCCAGGGTTTGCTATGGCTACACCTTC.

The DNA of the CDR3 is TGTGCCAGCAGTCTAACAGGGGGGAATGAAAAACTGTTTTTT. Translated, it gives CASSLTGGNEKLFF. The chain carries TRBV6-1 and TRBJ1-4; 8 bases are shared with TRBD1. V was clipped by 5 bases and J by 5 bases; unmatched bases: 4. The CDR3 has 14 residues. CDR1 and CDR2 from the germline V gene are MNHNS and SASEGT.

This sequence joins TRBV5-1 and TRBJ2-1; 7 bases are shared with TRBD2. The CDR3 is 17 residues long. Germline-derived CDR1 and CDR2 are SGHRS and YFSETQ. With 3 bases clipped from V and 4 bases from J, the junction kept 13 bases outside the gene matches. CDR3 nucleotide sequence: TGCGCCAGCAGCTCATTCCTAGCGGACCCATTATACAATGAGCAGTTCTTC. Amino acids: CASSSFLADPLYNEQFF.

This CDR3 reads CSATAAGELFF. As DNA, the CDR3 is TGCAGCGCAACAGCGGCCGGGGAGCTGTTTTTT. This chain connects TRBV29-1 to TRBJ2-2, with D possibly TRBD2 on 5 matching bases. Germline lookup yields CDR1 SQVTM and CDR2 ANQGSEA. CDR3 length: 11 amino acids. Deletions cut 7 bases from V and 6 bases from J, with 9 bases between.

The gene calls are TRBV6-5 and TRBJ2-7; 7 positions agree with TRBD2. The germline V gene encodes CDR1 MNHEY and CDR2 SVGAGI. J lost 6 bases, V lost 6 bases, and 14 bases had no gene match. CDR3 length: 15 residues. DNA for the CDR3: TGTGCCAGCAGCCGATGGCAGCGGGGTCGGGTCGAGCAGTACTTC. Translated, it gives CASSRWQRGRVEQYF.

This chain links TRBV30 with TRBJ2-2; a weak D match, TRBD2 (7 bases). The germline V gene has CDR1 GTSNPN and CDR2 SVGIG (reference sequence). CDR3 length equals 17 residues. Trimming took 0 bases from V and 2 from J, leaving 16 bases between them. CDR3 in amino acids: CAWSVSLGGLNTGELFF. CDR3 in DNA: TGTGCCTGGAGTGTATCGTTGGGGGGGCTTAACACCGGGGAGCTGTTTTTT.

The rearrangement joins TRBV6-5 to TRBJ1-1; 7 bases are shared with TRBD1. Unmatched junction bases numbered 9, after V lost 4 bases and J lost 10 bases. Germline V gives CDR1 MNHEY, CDR2 SVGAGI. This CDR3 is built from 13 residues. CDR3: CASSSTTTGRAFF. CDR3 coding DNA: TGTGCCAGCAGTTCCACAACGACAGGGAGAGCTTTCTTT.

The chain employs TRBV5-1 and TRBJ1-6; TRBD1 matches 7 bases. Germline-derived CDR1 and CDR2 are SGHRS and YFSETQ. CDR3 length: 15 residues. V trimming: 0 bases; J trimming: 10 bases; junction bases outside the gene matches: 7. The CDR3 loop is CASSLDTGAQSPLHF. The CDR3 DNA is TGCGCCAGCAGCTTGGATACAGGGGCTCAGTCACCCCTCCACTTT. The variable domain in full, with the rest retrieved from reference TRBV5-1 and TRBJ1-6, is KAGVTQTPRYLIKTRGQQVTLSCSPISGHRSVSWYQQTPGQGLQFLFEYFSETQRNKGNFPGRFSGRQFSNSRSEMNVSTLELGDSALYLCASSLDTGAQSPLHFGNGTRLTVT.

The chain carries TRBV5-5 and TRBJ2-7; tentatively, D is TRBD2 (6 bases). The CDR3 has 14 residues. The V and J ends lost 4 bases and 3 bases respectively, with 14 bases between them. CDR1 is SGHKS and CDR2 is YYEKEE in the germline V gene (reference sequence). CDR3 bases: TGTGCCAGCAGCATAGGGACGGGGGACTACGAGCAGTACTTC. Translated, it gives CASSIGTGDYEQYF. Filled out from reference TRBV5-5 and TRBJ2-7, the complete variable domain reads DAGVTQSPTHLIKTRGQQVTLRCSPISGHKSVSWYQQVLGQGPQFIFQYYEKEERGRGNFPDRFSARQFPNYSSELNVNALLLGDSALYLCASSIGTGDYEQYFGPGTRLTVT.

The DNA of the CDR3 is TGTGCCAGCAGTGAAGTACAGGGTAGGCAAGCTTTCTTT. Encoded protein: CASSEVQGRQAFF. The chain has TRBV6-5 and TRBJ1-1; the D gene is possibly TRBD1 (6 bases). V lost 5 bases and J 9 bases, leaving 16 bases between the germline ends. The CDR3 has 13 residues. Germline loops: CDR1 MNHEY, CDR2 SVGAGI.

This clone was found a few times. The V call is TRBV9, the J call TRBJ2-3, with D tentatively TRBD1 (6 bases). The V gene lost 1 base and the J gene lost 2 bases, with 11 bases spanning the gap. Germline CDR1 SGDLS, CDR2 YYNGEE. The CDR3 totals 15 residues. The CDR3: CASSVKWTVTDTQYF. CDR3 nucleotides: TGTGCCAGCAGCGTAAAATGGACAGTCACAGATACGCAGTATTTT. Drawing the rest from reference TRBV9 and TRBJ2-3, the complete variable domain is DSGVTQTPKHLITATGQRVTLRCSPRSGDLSVYWYQQSLDQGLQFLIQYYNGEERAKGNILERFSAQQFPDLHSELNLSSLELGDSALYFCASSVKWTVTDTQYFGPGTRLTVL.

The V gene is TRBV10-3, the J gene TRBJ2-3, with 8 bases matching TRBD1. Trimming at V came to 4 bases and at J to 6 bases, leaving 12 bases not matched to a gene. Germline lookup yields CDR1 ENHRY and CDR2 SYGVKD. The CDR3 is 16 amino acids. CDR3 loop: CAISGDRGMAMDTQYF. CDR3 in DNA: TGTGCCATCAGTGGAGACAGGGGAATGGCCATGGATACGCAGTATTTT.

This clone was found many times. The CDR3 DNA is TGTGCCAGTCAAACCGCGGAGCGGGGCACAACAGATACGCAGTATTTT. Translated, it gives CASQTAERGTTDTQYF. The chain links TRBV18 to TRBJ2-3, with 7 bases identical to TRBD2. Germline loops: CDR1 KGHSH, CDR2 LQKENI. The trim removed 9 bases at V and 3 bases at J, leaving 15 bases unmatched. The CDR3 has 16 amino acids.

Note on this clone: One end of the junction is discordant with germline, which a read error may explain. The V call is TRBV7-7, the J call TRBJ2-5, with TRBD1 as a possible D gene (6 bases). CDR3 size: 14 residues. CDR1 is SSHAT and CDR2 is FNYEAQ in the germline V gene (reference sequence). The CDR3 reads CASSRTGFQETQYF. The CDR3 region has the DNA TGTGCTAGCAGCCGTACAGGGTTCCAAGAGACCCAGTACTTC.

This chain uses TRBV5-1 with TRBJ2-1, with TRBD2 matching over 10 bases. The CDR3 is 14 amino acids. Germline V lookup: CDR1 SGHRS, CDR2 YFSETQ. Trimming at V came to 4 bases and at J to 15 bases, leaving 13 bases not matched to a gene. Here the CDR3 reads CASSTPGTSEGGFF. The CDR3 coding sequence is TGCGCCAGCAGCACTCCCGGGACTAGCGAAGGGGGGTTCTTC.

V is TRBV11-2 and J is TRBJ1-1; maybe TRBD1 (6 bases). Trimming took 5 bases from V and 5 from J, leaving 12 bases between them. Germline loops: CDR1 SGHAT, CDR2 FQNNGV. The CDR3 contains 13 residues. For the CDR3, the DNA is TGTGCCAGCAGCGAACAGGGAGGGACTGAAGCTTTCTTT. It specifies CASSEQGGTEAFF.

The rearrangement links TRBV14 to TRBJ2-7, with 7 positions matching TRBD2. Germline trimming cut 4 bases from V and 5 bases from J; bases unmatched to any gene: 8. The CDR3 sequence is 14 residues long. Germline CDR1 reads SGHDN; CDR2 reads FVKESK. This chain's CDR3 is CASSLWEGTHEQYF. The CDR3 DNA reads as TGTGCCAGCAGCCTATGGGAGGGAACCCACGAGCAGTACTTC.

The CDR3 DNA sequence: TGTGCCAGCAGTCTTTCGCGAGGTACGCAGTATTTT. As protein: CASSLSRGTQYF. The chain couples TRBV28 to TRBJ2-3; D call uncertain. The CDR3 consists of 12 residues. V was trimmed by 5 bases and J by 8 bases, leaving 11 bases between them. Germline CDR1 and CDR2: MDHEN and SYDVKM.

Here the CDR3 reads CASSWDRVNRNQPQHF. The CDR3 nucleotides are TGTGCCAGCAGTTGGGACAGGGTTAATCGAAATCAGCCCCAGCATTTT. This chain connects TRBV28 to TRBJ1-5, with TRBD1 identical over 9 bases. The CDR3 is 16 amino acids. Germline lookup yields CDR1 MDHEN and CDR2 SYDVKM. V dropped 4 bases and J dropped 4; count of bases not matched to a gene: 8.

For this clone: Sequence at one end of the junction differs from germline and may be a read error. Distinct nucleotide sequences in the sample also encode this CDR3. The chain recombines TRBV6-5 with TRBJ1-6, with 8 bases aligning to TRBD1. This CDR3 is 15 amino acids long. Germline CDR1 MNHEY, CDR2 SVGAGI. The CDR3 spells CASQGAQGYNSPLHF. CDR3 coding DNA: TGTGCCAGCCAGGGGGCGCAGGGCTATAATTCGCCCCTCCACTTT.

The chain joins TRBV19 to TRBJ1-5; 10 bases fit TRBD1. Germline V CDR1 and CDR2: LNHDA, SQIVND (reference sequence). J gave up 6 bases and V 3 bases, and 2 bases lay outside the gene matches. CDR3 length equals 14 residues. This CDR3 reads CASSMGQGTQPQHF. The CDR3 DNA reads TGTGCCAGTAGTATGGGACAGGGGACTCAGCCCCAGCATTTT.